Listed here are 16 T cell receptor beta chains from one sample, sequenced in a study of T cells in tumors after PD-1 blockade. The data were produced by immunoSEQ multiplex PCR, yet TCRdb's version contains in-frame clones alone and is incomplete. The table records roughly 50,000 clones, 60% to 80% of them present only once. The source material was PBMCs, sampled before anti-PD-1 treatment. The source is a human donor with basal cell carcinoma.

The chain has TRBV28 and TRBJ1-2; 8 nucleotides match TRBD1. Germline CDR1 and CDR2: MDHEN and SYDVKM. CDR3 size: 14 residues. With 1 base clipped from V and 8 bases from J, the junction kept 6 bases outside the gene matches. The DNA of the CDR3 is TGTGCCAGCAGTTTATCGGACAGGGAGGGAGGCTACACCTTC. Amino acid sequence: CASSLSDREGGYTF.

V usage is TRBV19 and J usage is TRBJ1-5; weak D call: TRBD1 (5 bases). Between the trimmed V and J ends, which lost 7 bases and 2 bases, there was a span of 9 bases. Germline loops: CDR1 LNHDA, CDR2 SQIVND (reference sequence). The CDR3 totals 13 residues. CDR3 DNA: TGTGCCAGTAAACCCAGGGGCAATCAGCCCCAGCATTTT. The encoded protein is CASKPRGNQPQHF.

The chain links TRBV19 to TRBJ2-1, with TRBD2 matching 7 bases. The length of the CDR3 is 16 residues. The V gene's germline CDR1 is LNHDA and CDR2 SQIVND (reference sequence). After removal of 5 bases from V and 7 bases from J, the junction contained 14 bases not matched to a gene. CDR3 nucleotide sequence: TGTGCCAGTAGTTTTCCCCACGGGGGGTTCGGGAATGAGCAGTTCTTC. As protein: CASSFPHGGFGNEQFF.

This chain links TRBV7-3 with TRBJ2-1, with 7 positions matching TRBD2. The germline gives CDR1 SGHTA, CDR2 FQGTGA. Trimming took 2 bases from V and 5 from J; bases not matched to a gene: 9. The CDR3 runs 16 residues. In nucleotides, the CDR3 is TGTGCCAGCAGCTTATTCCCCGGGGGGAGTCACAATGAGCAGTTCTTC. Translation: CASSLFPGGSHNEQFF.

There are a few counts of this clone. This sequence joins TRBV6-5 and TRBJ1-6; D gene uncertain. V dropped 2 bases and J dropped 13 bases, with 12 bases sitting between them. The CDR3 sequence is 13 residues long. Germline V gene data show CDR1 as MNHEY and CDR2 as SVGAGI. Written as DNA, the CDR3 is TGTGCCAGCAGTTACGGCCTTCATTTCCCCCTCCACTTT. This encodes CASSYGLHFPLHF.

The V and J genes are TRBV27 and TRBJ1-1, with TRBD1 matching 11 bases. The germline CDR1 and CDR2 sequences are MNHEY and SMNVEV (reference sequence). The CDR3 runs to 13 residues. With V trimmed by 4 bases and J by 11 bases, 6 bases remained unmatched. This CDR3 is CASSSNRDRGAFF. For the CDR3, the DNA is TGTGCCAGCAGTTCTAACCGGGACAGGGGGGCTTTCTTT.

The chain combines TRBV5-4 with TRBJ2-7, with 8 bases lining up with TRBD2. V was pared by 4 bases and J by 5 bases, with 14 bases of the junction left unmatched. The CDR3 contains 16 residues. Germline V gene data show CDR1 as SGHNT and CDR2 as YYREEE (reference sequence). Here the CDR3 DNA reads TGTGCCAGCAGCCGTAAAGCCCGGGGGGGCTACGACGAGCAGTACTTC. Residues: CASSRKARGGYDEQYF.

The chain recombines TRBV5-1 with TRBJ2-2; TRBD2 is a possible D gene (5 bases). Germline loops: CDR1 SGHRS, CDR2 YFSETQ. Trimming pared 0 bases from V and 3 bases from J, leaving 9 bases between. This CDR3 is 15 amino acids long. CDR3 DNA sequence: TGCGCCAGCAGCTTGGAGCGGAGCCACACCGGGGAGCTGTTTTTT. It codes for CASSLERSHTGELFF.

V and J are TRBV30 and TRBJ2-4; D might be TRBD1 (5 bases). From germline, CDR1 is GTSNPN and CDR2 SVGIG (reference sequence). V gave up 5 bases and J gave up 0 bases, with 11 bases separating them. The CDR3 is 14 residues long. As DNA, the CDR3 is TGTGCCTGGGGCAGGGCGCTAGCCAAAAACATTCAGTACTTC. Residues: CAWGRALAKNIQYF. Full variable domain (outside the CDR3, taken from reference TRBV30 and TRBJ2-4): SQTIHQWPATLVQPVGSPLSLECTVEGTSNPNLYWYRQAAGRGLQLLFYSVGIGQISSEVPQNLSASRPQDRQFILSSKKLLLSDSGFYLCAWGRALAKNIQYFGAGTRLSVL.

CDR3 sequence: CASSPGTSAYQETQYF. The CDR3 bases are TGTGCCAGCAGCCCCGGGACTAGCGCCTACCAAGAGACCCAGTACTTC. This rearrangement joins TRBV5-4 to TRBJ2-5, with 10 bases fitting TRBD2. CDR1 SGHNT and CDR2 YYREEE come from the germline V gene (reference sequence). The V gene end was trimmed by 4 bases and the J gene end by 0 bases; junction bases not matched to a gene: 6. This CDR3 has 16 residues.

The chain is built from TRBV21-1 and TRBJ2-5; TRBD2, as called in the table, went unchecked against the DNA. TRBV21-1 is a listed pseudogene. The CDR3 spans 17 residues. The CDR3 loop is CASSNRSSLAGEETQYF. In DNA form, the CDR3 reads TGTGCCAGCAGCAATAGGTCGTCCCTAGCGGGGGAAGAGACCCAGTACTTC.

The chain has TRBV2 and TRBJ2-1, with D perhaps assigned TRBD1 or TRBD2 (6 bases each). Germline V gene data show CDR1 as SNHLY and CDR2 as FYNNEI. The CDR3 runs 15 residues. The germline V and J ends were trimmed by 0 bases and 10 bases, with 16 bases remaining between them. The CDR3 bases are TGTGCCAGCAGTGAAGCGAAGGGGGGTGCTGGGGAGCAGTTCTTC. Translating gives CASSEAKGGAGEQFF.

Sample share makes this clone medium-sized (0.01 to 0.1%). The J gene is TRBJ1-3, the V gene TRBV5-6; TRBD1 agrees at 7 bases. V was clipped by 3 bases and J by 2 bases; unmatched bases: 8. Germline-derived CDR1 and CDR2 are SGHDT and YYEEEE. The CDR3 runs to 16 residues. DNA of the CDR3: TGTGCCAGCAGCTGGCAACAGGGGACCGCTGGAAACACCATATATTTT. Encoded protein: CASSWQQGTAGNTIYF.

The rearrangement links TRBV7-2 to TRBJ1-3; the D gene is possibly TRBD1 (5 bases). This CDR3 spans 13 amino acids. Germline V gives CDR1 SGHTA, CDR2 FQGNSA. V was shortened by 4 bases and J by 5 bases, with 9 bases between the two germline ends. The CDR3 region is CASSSRERNTIYF. CDR3 DNA sequence: TGTGCCAGCAGCTCCAGGGAGAGAAACACCATATATTTT.

The rearrangement uses TRBV9 and TRBJ1-2; 10 bases agree with TRBD1. The CDR3 length is 12 residues. In germline, CDR1 is SGDLS, CDR2 YYNGEE. V lost 3 bases to trimming and J lost 7 bases; unmatched junction nucleotides: 0. CDR3 amino acids: CASSGQGAGYTF. The DNA of the CDR3 is TGTGCCAGCAGCGGACAGGGGGCTGGCTACACCTTC. The whole variable domain, remainder taken from reference TRBV9 and TRBJ1-2, is DSGVTQTPKHLITATGQRVTLRCSPRSGDLSVYWYQQSLDQGLQFLIQYYNGEERAKGNILERFSAQQFPDLHSELNLSSLELGDSALYFCASSGQGAGYTFGSGTRLTVV.

The chain combines TRBV6-4 with TRBJ2-2, with D possibly TRBD2 on 5 matching bases. The V end lost 4 bases, the J end lost 4 bases, and 10 bases lay between the germline ends. Germline CDR1 is MRHNA and CDR2 is SNTAGT. The CDR3 consists of 14 residues. DNA of the CDR3: TGTGCCAGCAGTGTGGCGGGTAGCACCGGGGAGCTGTTTTTT. Its protein product is CASSVAGSTGELFF.